This T cell receptor (beta chain) was retrieved from a study of T cell repertoires in cytomegalovirus infection. Study details: Peptides in the study included HLA-C-restricted and HLA-B-restricted CMV epitopes. CMV infection plus the matching HLA type was flagged by public TCR beta signatures. General study points: The ex vivo response was dominated by HLA-C-restricted CMV-specific TCR beta clonotypes. Carriers of CMV plus the relevant HLA were identified by cumulative public TCR beta family frequency.

This clonotype was picked up a small number of times. What it recognizes is unknown. The CDR3 runs 15 residues. The V end lost 3 bases, the J end lost 1 base, and 12 bases lay between the germline ends. Germline lookup yields CDR1 DFQATT and CDR2 SNEGSKA (reference sequence). A single record per CDR3 protein comes from TCRdb applying MiXCR to the reads. The data contain 750,000 to 900,000 distinct CDR3 sequences, approximately 32% of them seen just once; the ten biggest clones take up about an eighth. This chain connects TRBV20-1 to TRBJ2-2, with D unresolved. The clonotype originates from a human donor in good health (CMV status not recorded). Some clones in this sample may be carry-over from other donors' samples. The sample in question was cultured CD8+ T cells from PBMCs, obtained from culture after CMV antigen stimulation. The CDR3 DNA is TGCAGTGCTAGTTCTCGGCAGCTGAACACCGGGGAGCTGTTTTTT. This translates into CSASSRQLNTGELFF.